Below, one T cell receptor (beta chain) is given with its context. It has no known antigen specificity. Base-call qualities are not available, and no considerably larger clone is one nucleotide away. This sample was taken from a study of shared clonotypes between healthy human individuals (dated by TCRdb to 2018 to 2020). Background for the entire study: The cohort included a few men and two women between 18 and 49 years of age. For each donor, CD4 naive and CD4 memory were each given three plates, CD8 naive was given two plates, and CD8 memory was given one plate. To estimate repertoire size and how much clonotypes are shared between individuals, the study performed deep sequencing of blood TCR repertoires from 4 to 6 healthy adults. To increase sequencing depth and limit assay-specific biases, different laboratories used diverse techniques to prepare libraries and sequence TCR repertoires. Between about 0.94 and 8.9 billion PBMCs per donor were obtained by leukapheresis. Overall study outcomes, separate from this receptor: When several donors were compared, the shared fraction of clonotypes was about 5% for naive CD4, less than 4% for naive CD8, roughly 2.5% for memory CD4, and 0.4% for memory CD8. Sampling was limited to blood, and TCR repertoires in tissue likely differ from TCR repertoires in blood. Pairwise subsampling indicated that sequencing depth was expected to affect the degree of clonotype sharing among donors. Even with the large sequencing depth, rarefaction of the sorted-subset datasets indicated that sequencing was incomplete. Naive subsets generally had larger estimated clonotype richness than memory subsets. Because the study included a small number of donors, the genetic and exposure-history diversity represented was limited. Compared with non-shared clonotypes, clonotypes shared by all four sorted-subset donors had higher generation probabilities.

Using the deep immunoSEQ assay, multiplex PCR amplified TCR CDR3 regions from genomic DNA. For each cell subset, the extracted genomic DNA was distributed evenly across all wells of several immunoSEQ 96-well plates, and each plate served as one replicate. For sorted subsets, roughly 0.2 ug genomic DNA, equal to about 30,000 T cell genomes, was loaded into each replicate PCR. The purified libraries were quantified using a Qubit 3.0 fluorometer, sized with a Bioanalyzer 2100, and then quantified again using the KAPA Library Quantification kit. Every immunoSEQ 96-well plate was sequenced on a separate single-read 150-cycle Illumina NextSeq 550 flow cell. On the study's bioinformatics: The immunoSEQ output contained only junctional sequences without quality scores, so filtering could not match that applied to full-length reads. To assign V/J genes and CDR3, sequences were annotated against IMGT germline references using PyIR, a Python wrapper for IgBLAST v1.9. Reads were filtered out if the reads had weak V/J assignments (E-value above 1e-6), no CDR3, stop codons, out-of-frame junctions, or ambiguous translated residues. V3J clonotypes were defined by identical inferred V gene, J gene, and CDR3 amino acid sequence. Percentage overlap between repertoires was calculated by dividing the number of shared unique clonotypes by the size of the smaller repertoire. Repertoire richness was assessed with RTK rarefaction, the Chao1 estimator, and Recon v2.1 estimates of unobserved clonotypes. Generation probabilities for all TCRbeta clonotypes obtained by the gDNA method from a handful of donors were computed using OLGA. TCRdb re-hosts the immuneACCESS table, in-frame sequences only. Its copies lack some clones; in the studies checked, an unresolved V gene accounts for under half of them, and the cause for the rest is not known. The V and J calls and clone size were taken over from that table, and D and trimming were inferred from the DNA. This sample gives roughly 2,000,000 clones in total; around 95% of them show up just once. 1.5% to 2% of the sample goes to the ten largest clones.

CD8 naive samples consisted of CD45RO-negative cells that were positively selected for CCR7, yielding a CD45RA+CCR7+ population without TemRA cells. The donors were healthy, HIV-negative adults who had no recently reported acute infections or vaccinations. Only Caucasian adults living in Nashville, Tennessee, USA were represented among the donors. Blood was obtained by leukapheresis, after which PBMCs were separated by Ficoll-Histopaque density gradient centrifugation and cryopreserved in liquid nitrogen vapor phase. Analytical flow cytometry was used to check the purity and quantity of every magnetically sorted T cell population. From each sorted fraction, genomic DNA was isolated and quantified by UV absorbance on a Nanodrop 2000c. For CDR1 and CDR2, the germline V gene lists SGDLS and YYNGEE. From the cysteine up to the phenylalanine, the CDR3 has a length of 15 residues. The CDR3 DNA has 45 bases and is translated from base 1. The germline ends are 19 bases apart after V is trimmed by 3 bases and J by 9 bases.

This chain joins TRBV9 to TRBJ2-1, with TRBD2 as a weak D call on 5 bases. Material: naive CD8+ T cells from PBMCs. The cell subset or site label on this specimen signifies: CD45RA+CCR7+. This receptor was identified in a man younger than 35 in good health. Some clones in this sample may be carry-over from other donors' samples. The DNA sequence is TGTGCCAGCAGCGAAGAGGATCTAGCTCGGGCTGAGCAGTTCTTC. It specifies CASSEEDLARAEQFF.